What follows describes a single TCR beta chain. This sample stems from a study of OX40 agonist ivuxolimab in advanced cancers. Study context: A history of anti-PD-1, anti-PD-L1 or anti-CTLA-4 therapy was acceptable, and 30% to 45% had some. A partial response was reached by three patients: one with hepatocellular carcinoma and two with cutaneous melanoma.

Profiled with immunoSEQ multiplex PCR; TCRdb holds only in-frame clones, not every one. The top ten clones hold 4.5% to 5.5% of a sample with around 97,000 clones, about four fifths of them seen once. Trimming removed 5 bases from V and 0 bases from J; junction bases left unmatched: 2. CDR1 is SGHNT, CDR2 YENEEA, per germline. This CDR3 comprises 15 residues. Cycle 7 day 1, cycle 4 day 1, and baseline were the timepoints at which blood was sampled. This chain joins TRBV11-3 and TRBJ2-2; 8 bases are a match to TRBD2. The sample here was CD4+ or CD8+ T cells sorted from blood, taken in a trial of the OX40 agonist ivuxolimab. This receptor was identified in an adult with an advanced solid tumor such as melanoma, head and neck, liver or kidney cancer. The CDR3 nucleotides are TGTGCCAGCAGCAAACTAGCGGCGAACACCGGGGAGCTGTTTTTT. Translated: CASSKLAANTGELFF. The full variable domain, completed using reference TRBV11-3 and TRBJ2-2, is EAGVVQSPRYKIIEKKQPVAFWCNPISGHNTLYWYLQNLGQGPELLIRYENEEAVDDSQLPKDRFSAERLKGVDSTLKIQPAELGDSAVYLCASSKLAANTGELFFGEGSRLTVL.